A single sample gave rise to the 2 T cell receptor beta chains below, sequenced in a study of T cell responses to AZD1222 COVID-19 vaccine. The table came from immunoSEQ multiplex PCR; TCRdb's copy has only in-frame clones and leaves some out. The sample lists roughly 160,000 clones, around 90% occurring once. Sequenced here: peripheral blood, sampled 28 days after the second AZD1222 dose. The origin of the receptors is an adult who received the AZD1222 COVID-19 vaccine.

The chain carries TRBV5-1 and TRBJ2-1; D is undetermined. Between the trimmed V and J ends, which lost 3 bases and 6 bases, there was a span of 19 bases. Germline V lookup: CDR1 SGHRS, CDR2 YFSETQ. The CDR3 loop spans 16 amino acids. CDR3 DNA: TGCGCCAGCAGCTGGTCACAGTCGTTCTTAGCCAATGAGCAGTTCTTC. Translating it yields CASSWSQSFLANEQFF.

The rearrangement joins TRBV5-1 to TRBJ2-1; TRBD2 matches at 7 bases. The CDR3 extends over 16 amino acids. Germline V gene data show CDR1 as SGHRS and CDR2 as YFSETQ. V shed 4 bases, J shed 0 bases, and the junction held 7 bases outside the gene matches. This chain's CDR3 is CASSTLAVSSYNEQFF. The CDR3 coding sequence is TGCGCCAGCAGCACCCTAGCGGTGAGCTCCTACAATGAGCAGTTCTTC.